A selection of T cell receptor beta chains follows, all from one sample in a study of metastatic and nonmetastatic thyroid tumors. TCRdb used MiXCR to call clones anew from the PCR reads. The sample carries approximately 16,000 clones, under 30% recorded once. The sequencing sample was made of adjacent normal tissue. The receptors stem from a female donor with papillary thyroid cancer or a benign thyroid nodule (not recorded which). Some clones in this sample may be carry-over from other donors' samples. The CDR3 runs from the conserved cysteine through the conserved F or W. The D gene is left open where the match is weak. Where a row states a size, it is once, few, many or the class of an expanded clone; other rows omit it.

V gene,J gene,D gene,clone size,CDR3 DNA,CDR3 protein
TRBV5-1,TRBJ2-5,-,-,TGCGCCAGCAGCCCCTATCGTGGGCGAGAAGAGACCCAGTACTTC,CASSPYRGREETQYF
TRBV5-1,TRBJ2-7,TRBD2,few,TGCGCCAGCAGCTTGGATCGCGGGAGTATCGACGAGCAGTACTTC,CASSLDRGSIDEQYF
TRBV11-2,TRBJ2-1,TRBD2,-,TGTGCCAGCAGCCAATTTAAGGCCGGGACTAGCGGGAGGAATGAGCAGTTCTTC,CASSQFKAGTSGRNEQFF
TRBV27,TRBJ1-2,-,many,TGTGCCAGCAGTCAGGCAGGCCGCTATGGCTACACCTTC,CASSQAGRYGYTF
TRBV3-1,TRBJ1-5,-,medium-sized,TGTGCCAGCAGCCTCGGACCGATAGGGGCCCAGCATTTT,CASSLGPIGAQHF
TRBV18,TRBJ1-4,TRBD1,few,TGTGCCAGCTCAACTTTCCGGACAGGGAGAATCGAAAAACTGTTTTTT,CASSTFRTGRIEKLFF
TRBV6-1,TRBJ1-2,-,-,TGTGCCAGCGGGCCGGGGCCTAACTATGGCTACACCTTC,CASGPGPNYGYTF
TRBV5-1,TRBJ2-7,TRBD2,-,TGCGCCAGCAGTCCGGGACTAGCGGGTCACGAGCAGTACTTC,CASSPGLAGHEQYF
TRBV5-1,TRBJ2-7,TRBD2,-,TGCGCCAGCAGCTCCCACGGGACTAGCGGGTACGAGCAGTACTTC,CASSSHGTSGYEQYF
TRBV6-1,TRBJ2-7,-,few,TGTGCCAGCAGTCCACCTGGCAGAAACTACGAGCAGTACTTC,CASSPPGRNYEQYF
TRBV7-3,TRBJ1-1,TRBD1,-,TGTGCCAGCAGCGCTACAGGGGGCACCGAAGCTTTCTTT,CASSATGGTEAFF
TRBV7-5,TRBJ2-1,-,few,-,CISVPGSGTSGSRANNEQFF
TRBV28,TRBJ2-7,TRBD2,-,TGTGCCAGCAGTCCCCCCGGGACTAGCGTAGGCGAGCAGTACTTC,CASSPPGTSVGEQYF
TRBV19,TRBJ1-5,-,few,TGTGCCAGTAGTATAGATCCGTTACGGGCCCAGCATTTT,CASSIDPLRAQHF
TRBV10-3,TRBJ1-1,-,few,TGTGCCATCAGCCCAGGGACAAATCAGAACACTGAAGCTTTCTTT,CAISPGTNQNTEAFF
TRBV4-1,TRBJ1-2,-,-,TGCGCCAGCAGTCCGGGGGGAGGAGGCTACACCTTC,CASSPGGGGYTF
TRBV20-1,TRBJ2-5,-,-,TGCAGTGCTCCGGGGAAAGAGACCCAGTACTTC,CSAPGKETQYF
TRBV6-2/TRBV6-3,TRBJ1-1,-,large,TGTGCCAGCAGTTACCCAGAATTGAACACTGAAGCTTTCTTT,CASSYPELNTEAFF
TRBV28,TRBJ2-5,TRBD1,few,TGTGCCAGCAGGAAAAACAGGGGACACCAAGAGACCCAGTACTTC,CASRKNRGHQETQYF
TRBV5-5,TRBJ1-1,-,-,TGTGCCAGCAGCCTAAAACAGGGCTTAGGCACTGAAGCTTTCTTT,CASSLKQGLGTEAFF
TRBV19,TRBJ2-7,TRBD1,few,TGTGCCAGTAGTAAAGGGACAGCCATCTACGAGCAGTACTTC,CASSKGTAIYEQYF
TRBV5-1,TRBJ2-3,TRBD2,few,TGCGCCAGCAGACTAGCGGTTCTACGCACAGATACGCAGTATTTT,CASRLAVLRTDTQYF
TRBV20-1,TRBJ1-2,-,-,TGCAGTGCTAGGAGTGGGCTCTATGGCTACACCTTC,CSARSGLYGYTF
TRBV5-1,TRBJ2-7,-,-,TGCGCCAGCAGCCGGGCTGAGCTCTACGAGCAGTACTTC,CASSRAELYEQYF
TRBV5-1,TRBJ2-7,TRBD2,-,TGCGCCAGCAGCTTGGGACTAGCGGGAGCTCGGGAGCAGTACTTC,CASSLGLAGAREQYF
TRBV27,TRBJ2-1,-,few,TGTGCCAGTTCCTACGGGAGTAGGCAGTTCTTC,CASSYGSRQFF
TRBV6-1,TRBJ1-2,-,many,TGTGCCAGCAGTGAACGGAAAAACTATGGCTACACCTTC,CASSERKNYGYTF
TRBV19,TRBJ2-5,-,-,TGTGCCAGTAGAAGAGGGGGGCCCGGGGAGACCCAGTACTTC,CASRRGGPGETQYF
TRBV27,TRBJ2-7,-,few,TGTGCCAGCAGTTTTAGGGGCCGGGGGAACGAGCAGTACTTC,CASSFRGRGNEQYF
TRBV11-2,TRBJ1-2,TRBD1,once,TGTGCCAGCCTCTTAGAGTTGGGACAGGGGTATAGCTACACCTTC,CASLLELGQGYSYTF
TRBV18,TRBJ2-2,-,-,TGTGCCAGCTCGCCTTACACCGGGGAGCTGTTTTTT,CASSPYTGELFF
TRBV12-3/TRBV12-4,TRBJ1-3,-,few,TGTGCCAGCAGTTTGAGGGTAGCTGGAAACACCATATATTTT,CASSLRVAGNTIYF
TRBV30,TRBJ1-1,-,-,TGTGCCTGGAGTTCACCCACTGAAGCTTTCTTT,CAWSSPTEAFF
TRBV11-1,TRBJ1-4,TRBD1,-,TGTGCCAGCAGCGGACAGGGGGTTCAAAGTGGAACTAATGAAAAACTGTTTTTT,CASSGQGVQSGTNEKLFF
TRBV6-2/TRBV6-3,TRBJ2-1,TRBD2,few,TGTGCCAGCAGAATAGCGGGAGGGAACAATGAGCAGTTCTTC,CASRIAGGNNEQFF